This TCR beta chain appears in the sequencing data of a study of T cells in Graves' hyperthyroidism and ophthalmopathy. Amplified regions were TCR beta CDR3 sequences from RNA transcripts. The HTBI set primed first-round TCR CDR3 RT-PCR. MiXCR was run by TCRdb on the multiplex PCR reads, yielding one entry per CDR3 protein. Seen here are fewer than 600,000 distinct CDR3 sequences, approximately 14% observed once, and the top ten hold about a sixth. The CDR3 has 18 amino acids. The junction had 11 bases not matched to a gene; V was cut back by 0 bases and J by 5 bases. Germline V gives CDR1 ENHRY, CDR2 SYGVKD. Study results and limitations: The blood repertoire included most of the expanded thyroid clonotypes above 0.001.

Calling Graves' hyperthyroidism stable meant ophthalmopathy did not progress within 18 months. Diagnosis relied on clinical symptoms, serum thyroxine and TRAb, thyroid ultrasound and orbital computed tomography. This clonotype has ten or more counts. Its specificity is unknown. The sample comprised blood. This sequence joins TRBV10-3 and TRBJ2-2; TRBD2 matches at 8 bases. The sequence came from a woman aged 18-29 years with Graves' hyperthyroidism. The CDR3 sequence: CAISESASGQRRTGELFF. CDR3 nucleotide sequence: TGTGCCATCAGTGAGTCGGCTAGCGGGCAACGGCGGACCGGGGAGCTGTTTTTT.